These T cell receptor beta chains were read from a single sample in a study of shared clonotypes between healthy human individuals. Data came from immunoSEQ multiplex PCR; TCRdb stores just in-frame clones and leaves some out. The sample shows about 1.5 million clones, 95% to 99% of them seen only once. Sample: naive CD4+ T cells sorted from blood. The receptors were gathered from a man aged 25-40 years in good health. The CDR3 runs from the conserved cysteine through the conserved F or W. A D gene is named only where the DNA matches it firmly. Rows give clone size only sometimes, using once, few, many, or a class for an expanded clone.

V gene	J gene	D gene	clone size	CDR3 DNA	CDR3 protein
TRBV7-8	TRBJ2-7	-	-	TGTGCCAGCATCGGGACTTACTCCTACGAGCAGTACTTC	CASIGTYSYEQYF
TRBV18	TRBJ1-2	TRBD1	-	TGTGCCAGCTCACCACCGGAGGGGGCAATGGGTGGCTACACCTTC	CASSPPEGAMGGYTF
TRBV6-1	TRBJ2-7	TRBD1	-	TGTGCCAGCAGTTCGCGACAGGGTGGGGCCTACGAGCAGTACTTC	CASSSRQGGAYEQYF
TRBV7-9	TRBJ2-3	-	-	TGTGCCAGCAGCTCACACGGACAGCTGAGCACAGATACGCAGTATTTT	CASSSHGQLSTDTQYF
TRBV6-1	TRBJ2-2	-	-	TGTGCCAGCGGAAGCGGAATTAACACCGGGGAGCTGTTTTTT	CASGSGINTGELFF
TRBV19	TRBJ2-7	TRBD1	-	TGTGCCAGTGCCCGACAGGGAGACTCCTACGAGCAGTACTTC	CASARQGDSYEQYF
TRBV10-3	TRBJ1-1	-	-	TGTGCCATCAGTGAGTCGGGCCCTGACACTGAAGCTTTCTTT	CAISESGPDTEAFF
TRBV18	TRBJ1-2	-	-	TGTGCCAGCTCACCGCAACGACAGGAACAAAGCTATGGCTACACCTTC	CASSPQRQEQSYGYTF
TRBV23-1	TRBJ1-2	TRBD1	-	TGCGCCAGCAGTCCCGGGACAGCTAACTATGGCTACACCTTC	CASSPGTANYGYTF
TRBV7-2	TRBJ1-1	TRBD1	-	TGTGCCAGCAGCGTGACAGGGGGCGAGAACACTGAAGCTTTCTTT	CASSVTGGENTEAFF
TRBV28	TRBJ1-5	-	-	TGTGCCAGCATTTCAGCCCTCAATCAGCCCCAGCATTTT	CASISALNQPQHF
TRBV5-4	TRBJ2-7	-	-	TGTGCCAGCAGCTTTTTGGGACGAAGCTTTGGCGAGCAGTACTTC	CASSFLGRSFGEQYF
TRBV5-1	TRBJ2-7	TRBD2	-	TGCGCCAGCAGCTTTACTAGCGGGAGGGCCTACGAGCAGTACTTC	CASSFTSGRAYEQYF
TRBV5-1	TRBJ2-5	-	-	TGCGCCAGCAGCTTGGCCCAACAAGAGACCCAGTACTTC	CASSLAQQETQYF
TRBV5-5	TRBJ2-7	-	-	TGTGCCAGCAGCCCAAGTCCGGACAGGACTATTTACGAGCAGTACTTC	CASSPSPDRTIYEQYF
TRBV4-3	TRBJ2-1	-	-	TGCGCCAGCAGCCAAGACACGGCCGGCAGGGATGAGCAGTTCTTC	CASSQDTAGRDEQFF
TRBV5-6	TRBJ2-7	TRBD2	-	TGTGCCAGCAGCCACCTGGGGGGTAGCGGGAACTACGAGCAGTACTTC	CASSHLGGSGNYEQYF
TRBV2	TRBJ2-2	-	once	TGTGCCAGCAGGGACTACTCCGGGGAGCTGTTTTTT	CASRDYSGELFF
TRBV11-3	TRBJ2-3	-	-	TGTGCCAGCAGCTTAGCGAGCACAGATACGCAGTATTTT	CASSLASTDTQYF
TRBV27	TRBJ2-7	-	-	TGTGCCAGCAGTTTTAAGCGGCTAAGCTCCTACGAGCAGTACTTC	CASSFKRLSSYEQYF
TRBV20-1	TRBJ2-1	-	-	TGCAGCCTCACCCGACAGAAACAGTTCTTC	CSLTRQKQFF
TRBV7-9	TRBJ2-2	-	-	TGTGCCAGCAGCGCTTCAGGGGTAGGGACCGGGGAGCTGTTTTTT	CASSASGVGTGELFF
TRBV18	TRBJ1-3	-	-	TGTGCCAGCTCAGGCGGCCCTGGAAACACCATATATTTT	CASSGGPGNTIYF
TRBV11-2	TRBJ2-1	-	-	TGTGCCAGCAGCCCTCGGGGGAGGGGGAACAATGAGCAGTTCTTC	CASSPRGRGNNEQFF
TRBV5-4	TRBJ2-7	-	once	TGTGCCAGCAGCTCCCAGGGGGGGAATAGCTCCTACGAGCAGTACTTC	CASSSQGGNSSYEQYF
TRBV5-1	TRBJ1-1	-	-	TGCGCCAGCAGCTTGTTCGGGGGCGCGGACACTGAAGCTTTCTTT	CASSLFGGADTEAFF
TRBV6-6	TRBJ1-5	TRBD1	-	TGTGCCAGCAGTTACTGGGGACAGGACAGCAATCAGCCCCAGCATTTT	CASSYWGQDSNQPQHF
TRBV5-1	TRBJ1-1	-	-	TGCGCCAGCCAAGCCCAACCGGACACTGAAGCTTTCTTT	CASQAQPDTEAFF
TRBV19	TRBJ2-7	-	-	TGTGCCAGTAGTAGAGGGATGCAGTACGAGCAGTACTTC	CASSRGMQYEQYF
TRBV19	TRBJ2-6	-	-	TGTGCCAGTAGTATGCTAACAGGGATTGGGGCCAACGTCCTGACTTTC	CASSMLTGIGANVLTF
TRBV2	TRBJ1-1	-	-	TGTGCCAGCAGCCTCCCGGGACAACGAGGCACTGAAGCTTTCTTT	CASSLPGQRGTEAFF
TRBV19	TRBJ2-1	TRBD2	once	TGTGCCAGTAGCGGACTAGTCCCCGGCAATGAGCAGTTCTTC	CASSGLVPGNEQFF
TRBV5-5	TRBJ2-7	TRBD2	-	TGTGCCAGCAGCTCAGGGACTAGACCCTACGAGCAGTACTTC	CASSSGTRPYEQYF
TRBV4-2	TRBJ1-4	TRBD1	once	TGTGCCAGCGACACCGGGACAGGGTCTGAAAAACTGTTTTTT	CASDTGTGSEKLFF
TRBV14	TRBJ2-7	-	-	TGTGCCAGCAGCCAAGTTCTTCTACCACCCCTCGAGCAGTACTTC	CASSQVLLPPLEQYF
TRBV9	TRBJ2-7	-	once	TGTGCCAGCAGCTCTTCGGGAGCCTACGAGCAGTACTTC	CASSSSGAYEQYF
TRBV9	TRBJ2-2	-	-	TGTGCCAGCAGCCCCAGACTTCGGTTGGACGGGGAGCTGTTTTTT	CASSPRLRLDGELFF
TRBV7-9	TRBJ2-7	TRBD1	-	TGTGCCAGCAGCCATACAGGGGGTACCTACGAGCAGTACTTC	CASSHTGGTYEQYF
TRBV28	TRBJ2-7	-	-	TGTGCCAGCAGTATCCTGGGAGAGCAGTACTTC	CASSILGEQYF
TRBV14	TRBJ2-1	-	-	TGTGCCAGCAAGGGCACAGCCAACAATGAGCAGTTCTTC	CASKGTANNEQFF
TRBV21-1	TRBJ2-7	-	-	TGTGCCAGCCCTAGCGGGAGGCCCACCTACGAGCAGTACTTC	CASPSGRPTYEQYF